This entry describes one T cell receptor beta chain. Antigen specificity is unknown. This may stem from a read error, because a much larger clone lies one nucleotide away. The sample belongs to a study of post-analysis software for immune sequencing data. Regarding the study as a whole: TRBV5-6, TRBV5-1 and TRBV20-1 were among 4 or 5 TRBV segments more frequent in patients than controls.

The CDR3 loop spans 18 amino acids. Germline CDR1 reads LGHDT; CDR2 reads YNNKEL (reference sequence). Unique molecular identifiers had been added to the TCR beta cDNA libraries. TCRdb re-called the PCR reads through MiXCR, storing one row per CDR3 protein. Of 180,000 or so distinct CDR3 sequences listed, around 30% are singletons. The sequence came from a girl younger than 18 with multiple sclerosis. The chain employs TRBV3-1 and TRBJ2-1, with TRBD1 matching over 8 bases. The sequencing input was blood. Here the CDR3 reads CTSSPDELDRASYNEQFF. The CDR3, as DNA: TGTACCAGCAGCCCAGATGAATTGGACAGGGCCTCCTACAATGAGCAGTTCTTC.